These 8 T cell receptor beta chains were all obtained from the same sample, sequenced in a study of human T cells and chemical hapten exposure. The time point was: pre-sensitization, week 0. Treatment meaning: therapeutic diphenylcyclopropenone sensitization with weekly scalp DPC. MiXCR, run by TCRdb on the RACE reads, gives a single entry per CDR3 protein. The sample shows about 120,000 distinct CDR3 sequences, approximately 12% of them seen only once. The sequencing used whole blood, collected in connection with sensitization to the hapten diphenylcyclopropenone (DPC). Receptors originate from a woman aged 18 to 35 with alopecia areata. Some clones in this sample may be carry-over from other donors' samples.

This clonotype came up a few times. This sequence joins TRBV10-3 and TRBJ1-2; D possibly corresponds to TRBD1 (6 bases). Germline V CDR1 and CDR2: ENHRY, SYGVKD. This CDR3 has 16 amino acids. Trimming stripped 3 bases from V and 4 bases from J, with 18 bases between. CDR3 residues: CAISENLGQLTYGYTF. The CDR3, as DNA: TGTGCCATCAGTGAAAACCTGGGACAACTTACCTATGGCTACACCTTC.

The CDR3 region is CSARDPGDRPYEQFF. The DNA of the CDR3 is TGCAGTGCTAGAGATCCAGGGGACCGTCCCTATGAGCAGTTCTTC. The gene calls are TRBV20-1 and TRBJ2-1, with D possibly being TRBD1 (6 bases). The V gene lost 0 bases and the J gene lost 8 bases, with 17 bases spanning the gap. The CDR3 consists of 15 residues. The germline V gene encodes CDR1 DFQATT and CDR2 SNEGSKA (reference sequence).

This chain connects TRBV6-2 or TRBV6-3 to TRBJ1-4; tentatively, D is TRBD1 (5 bases). The germline gives CDR1 MNHEY, CDR2 SVGEGT. Trimming cost V 8 bases and J 5 bases, with 18 bases left between them. The CDR3 runs 15 residues. For the CDR3, the DNA is TGTGCCAGCCTGCGGACATTGCTTACAAATGAAAAACTGTTTTTT. Amino acid sequence: CASLRTLLTNEKLFF.

This clonotype was found many times. The V and J genes are TRBV6-5 and TRBJ1-2, with D perhaps matching TRBD1 (5 bases). The CDR3 runs 15 residues. V was shortened by 7 bases and J by 0 bases, with 15 bases between the two germline ends. Germline V gene lookup returns CDR1 MNHEY and CDR2 SVGAGI. The CDR3 nucleotides read TGTGCCAGCAAAAGATCGGACAAGTCTAACTATGGCTACACCTTC. It translates to CASKRSDKSNYGYTF.

A few counts support this clonotype. V usage is TRBV3-1 and J usage is TRBJ1-1; no firm D call. From germline, CDR1 is LGHDT and CDR2 YNNKEL (reference sequence). This CDR3 is built from 15 residues. Trimming shortened V by 0 bases and J by 1 base, and 9 bases separated the two germline ends. CDR3 nucleotides: TGTGCCAGCAGCCAAGATCCCCGGGGGAACACTGAAGCTTTCTTT. Translating it yields CASSQDPRGNTEAFF.

This clonotype was counted at least ten times. The V and J genes are TRBV4-1 and TRBJ1-4, with TRBD1 as a possible D gene (5 bases). The CDR3 is 17 residues long. CDR1 is MGHRA and CDR2 is YSYEKL in the germline V gene. V was cut by 0 bases and J by 4 bases, with 15 bases left in between. The CDR3 sequence: CASSQEGSGGFNEKLFF. In DNA form, the CDR3 reads TGCGCCAGCAGCCAAGAAGGTTCCGGGGGGTTTAATGAAAAACTGTTTTTT.

CDR3 in DNA: TGCACCAGCAGCCGCGGGATATGGACAGGGGGACTCTACGAGCAGTACTTC. It is translated as CTSSRGIWTGGLYEQYF. This chain uses TRBV1 with TRBJ2-7; whether TRBD1, the table's D call, matches the DNA was not checked. TRBV1 is assigned pseudogene status. The CDR3 runs 17 residues.

A few counts support this clonotype. A read error may account for a junction end that differs from germline. The chain joins TRBV3-1 to TRBJ1-2, with D possibly matching TRBD1 (6 bases). This CDR3 comprises 14 residues. Germline V lookup: CDR1 LGHDT, CDR2 YNNKEL (reference sequence). CDR3 residues: CASRQGGAGYGYTF. DNA for the CDR3: TGTGCCAGCAGACAAGGGGGGGCCGGCTATGGCTACACCTTC.